This TCR beta chain was identified in a study of OX40 agonist ivuxolimab in advanced cancers. Regarding the research as a whole: Ivuxolimab was an agonistic, fully human IgG2 monoclonal antibody directed against OX40 (CD134), a costimulatory receptor. Peripheral TCRbeta sequencing was intended to test whether TCR sequence diversity was altered and clonal T-cell expansion was caused by ivuxolimab. Partial responses occurred in three dose-escalation patients: two with cutaneous melanoma and one with hepatocellular carcinoma. Patients were allowed to have had prior anti-PD-1, anti-PD-L1 or anti-CTLA-4 therapy, and more than 30% of the dose-escalation patients had previously received checkpoint inhibitors. The paper reports the monotherapy dose-escalation portion (N of about 50 patients) of the phase I ivuxolimab trial. Intravenous ivuxolimab was administered to patients every 2 weeks at six dose levels: 0.01, 0.1, 0.3, 1.5, 3 and 10 mg/kg. Of the roughly 54 dose-escalation patients, hepatocellular carcinoma was present in roughly 19, melanoma in approximately 15, renal cell carcinoma in 9 and head and neck cancer in 9. In the dose-escalation cohort, roughly four fifths of patients were male, and the mean age was about 55 years, with a range of 23 to 79. What the study reported, not specific to this receptor: Antigen specificity was not determined for the clonally expanded peripheral T cells. In partial responders in the 0.1-3.0 mg/kg groups, normalized peripheral clonal expansion was found to be among the lowest, especially among CD8+ T cells. After ivuxolimab, CD8+ T cells had more expanded clones than CD4+ T cells on average. Low levels of normalized T-cell clonal expansion were also seen in some nonresponding patients. At doses of 0.1 to 3.0 mg/kg, clonal expansion of both CD4+ and CD8+ T cells in blood was seen between baseline and week 6.

Genomic DNA was isolated from the sorted cells so that the TCRbeta CDR3 region could be sequenced. TCRbeta CDR3 regions were sequenced using the immunoSEQ Assay. TCRdb carries this immuneACCESS record with in-frame sequences only. Its versions omit some clonotypes, under half of them owing to an unresolved V gene in the studies checked, with the rest unexplained. Present in this sample are some 81,000 clones, 80% to 90% of which were seen just once. The top ten clones comprise just under 2% of the sample. Of note for this clone: It lacks a known antigen. No per-base quality is available; no much larger clone lies one base away.

Trimming takes 2 bases from V and 6 bases from J, and the germline ends sit 14 bases apart. Based on the germline V gene, the CDR1 and CDR2 sequences are SGHRS and YFSETQ. The cysteine opens and the phenylalanine closes a CDR3 of 14 amino acids. Only CDR3 DNA is held: 42 bases, read in frame from base 1. The trial excluded patients who had a history of autoimmune disease or who were on systemic immunosuppression. Peripheral blood for TCR sequencing was collected from all dose cohorts at baseline, on cycle 4 day 1, and on cycle 7 day 1. The samples were drawn from a first-in-human, open-label, multicenter phase I dose-escalation trial of ivuxolimab. Adults with locally advanced or metastatic head and neck squamous cell, hepatocellular, melanoma or renal cell carcinoma were enrolled in the trial. CD4+ and CD8+ T cells were sorted separately from peripheral blood before TCR sequencing.

The receptor's source is an adult with an advanced solid tumor such as melanoma, head and neck, liver or kidney cancer. Material: CD4+ or CD8+ T cells sorted from blood, obtained in a trial of the OX40 agonist ivuxolimab. The chain links TRBV5-1 with TRBJ1-2; no D segment can be confidently identified. The DNA sequence follows: TGCGCCAGCAGCTTAGCTCCCGGGCGGGATGGCTACACCTTC. Translated, this is CASSLAPGRDGYTF.